This T cell receptor beta chain originates from a study of shared clonotypes between healthy human individuals. Study background: Used for every donor were three CD4 naive, three CD4 memory, two CD8 naive and one CD8 memory plate.

Study-wide findings and caveats: Sequencing of the sorted subsets was shown by rarefaction to be incomplete despite large depth.

Under the authors' procedure: Filtering differed because ImmunoSEQ produced junction-only sequences that carried no quality scores. Data came from immunoSEQ multiplex PCR; TCRdb stores just in-frame clones and leaves some out. The D gene and trimming were derived from the DNA, and the V and J assignments and clone size from that table. The sample consists of about 1 million clones, roughly 80% of them appearing once. Trimming took off 2 bases at V and 2 bases at J, with 9 bases between the two ends. Germline V lookup: CDR1 GTSNPN, CDR2 SVGIG (reference sequence). The CDR3 is 14 amino acids. This clone was seen only once. The antigen is not known.

V is TRBV30 and J is TRBJ2-2; D remains ambiguous. The sample was memory CD4+ T cells sorted from blood. The sample's subset: CD45RA-negative fraction. This sequence was found in a man between 18 and 35 years old in good health. The CDR3 region is CAWSTGPNTGELFF. CDR3 bases: TGTGCCTGGAGTACCGGGCCAAACACCGGGGAGCTGTTTTTT.